Detailed here is one T cell receptor (beta chain). Its antigen is not known. In germline, CDR1 is LNHDA, CDR2 SQIVND (reference sequence). V dropped 9 bases and J dropped 7; count of bases not matched to a gene: 11. The CDR3 extends over 14 amino acids. This record belongs to a study of shared clonotypes between healthy human individuals. Study-wide results and caveats: Researchers found naive subsets generally carried larger estimated richness than memory subsets. The genetic and exposure-history diversity represented was limited by few donors. Exclusively blood specimens were collected; tissue repertoires likely differ.

The material for each subset, its genomic DNA, was split evenly across several immunoSEQ plates. The data were produced by immunoSEQ multiplex PCR, yet TCRdb's version contains in-frame clones alone and is incomplete. The table shows more than 2,000,000 clones, with more than 80% occurring only once. The receptor was derived from a man younger than 35 in good health. The rearrangement links TRBV19 to TRBJ1-2, with TRBD1 identical over 10 bases. Sequencing was performed on naive CD4+ T cells sorted from blood. Subset of the sample: CD45RA+ positively selected. CDR3 bases: TGTGCCAGCACCGGGACAGGGGTTTTCGGTGGCTACACCTTC. It specifies CASTGTGVFGGYTF.